The rows below give T cell receptor beta chains drawn from one sample of a study of control samples from healthy donors and cancer patients. Assay used: immunoSEQ multiplex PCR; TCRdb lists only in-frame clones, some missing. The sample totals approximately 190,000 clones. The source material was blood. These receptors originate from a woman in her thirties in good health. Each CDR3 is given with its conserved first and last residue. Fields, in order: D gene, J gene, V gene, CDR3 protein, CDR3 DNA. The D gene is left open where the match is weak.

- TRBJ2-1 TRBV2 CASTSELNNEQFF TGTGCCAGCACCTCGGAACTTAACAATGAGCAGTTCTTC
TRBD2 TRBJ2-7 TRBV2 CASSEASGTYEQYF TGTGCCAGCAGTGAGGCTAGCGGCACCTACGAGCAGTACTTC
TRBD1 TRBJ1-5 TRBV28 CASSPGNRGRQPQHF TGTGCCAGCAGTCCCGGAAACAGGGGTCGCCAGCCCCAGCATTTT
- TRBJ1-5 TRBV2 CASRELDSSNQPQHF TGTGCCAGCAGGGAACTCGACAGCAGCAATCAGCCCCAGCATTTT
TRBD2 TRBJ2-1 TRBV9 CASSSGGSYNEQFF TGTGCCAGCTCAAGCGGGGGATCCTACAATGAGCAGTTCTTC
- TRBJ1-1 TRBV19 CASTLMGGWTEAFF TGTGCCAGTACCTTGATGGGGGGATGGACTGAAGCTTTCTTT
- TRBJ1-5 TRBV20-1 CSASGGNQPQHF TGCAGTGCTAGTGGTGGCAATCAGCCCCAGCATTTT
- TRBJ1-1 TRBV9 CASSVGWGRDGAFF TGTGCCAGCAGCGTAGGATGGGGCAGGGATGGGGCTTTCTTT
- TRBJ2-2 TRBV6-6 CASETGNTGELFF TGTGCCTCGGAGACAGGGAACACCGGGGAGCTGTTTTTT
- TRBJ1-2 TRBV27 CASHAGGSYGYTF TGTGCCAGCCACGCGGGCGGAAGCTATGGCTACACCTTC
- TRBJ1-5 TRBV2 CASRASESLQPQHF TGTGCCAGCCGGGCCTCTGAGAGTCTACAGCCCCAGCATTTT
- TRBJ2-7 TRBV19 CASRGGRPYEQYF TGTGCCAGTAGGGGGGGCCGGCCCTACGAGCAGTACTTC
TRBD1 TRBJ2-7 TRBV28 CASSSPGTGSYEQYF TGTGCCAGCAGTTCTCCCGGGACAGGGTCCTACGAGCAGTACTTC
TRBD1 TRBJ1-2 TRBV19 CASSIGGGGSYGYTF TGTGCCAGTAGTATTGGAGGGGGCGGTAGCTATGGCTACACCTTC
- TRBJ1-3 TRBV5-1 CASSLQSAGGGNTIYF TGCGCCAGCAGCTTACAATCTGCGGGGGGAGGAAACACCATATATTTT
TRBD1 TRBJ1-2 TRBV29-1 CSADRAPYGYTF TGCAGCGCAGACAGGGCACCCTATGGCTACACCTTC
- TRBJ2-7 TRBV28 CASSLGNLVGEQYF TGTGCCAGCAGTTTAGGGAACTTAGTGGGCGAGCAGTACTTC
- TRBJ2-3 TRBV5-1 CASSLEGEDTQYF TGCGCCAGCAGCTTGGAGGGGGAAGATACGCAGTATTTT
TRBD1 TRBJ1-5 TRBV6-2/TRBV6-3 CASSLGRQGVLKKQPQHF TGTGCCAGCAGCCTGGGACGCCAGGGGGTCCTTAAGAAACAGCCCCAGCATTTT
- TRBJ1-1 TRBV12-3/TRBV12-4 CASSYVAATEAFF TGTGCCAGCAGTTATGTTGCGGCGACTGAAGCTTTCTTT